What follows are 32 T cell receptor beta chains derived from one specimen sequenced in a study of shared clonotypes between healthy human individuals. Sequencing was performed with immunoSEQ multiplex PCR; in TCRdb, only in-frame clones are kept and a portion is missing. The profile covers some 500,000 clones, with almost 97% appearing a single time and approximately 0.06% taken by the ten largest. Sequencing input: naive CD4+ T cells sorted from blood. Subset noted: CD45RA+ positively selected. These receptors came from a woman aged 25 to 39 in good health.

This chain connects TRBV10-2 to TRBJ2-2; 7 bases align to TRBD1. This CDR3 spans 16 amino acids. J lost 9 bases, V lost 0 bases, and 10 bases had no gene match. Germline values: CDR1 WSHSY, CDR2 SAAADI. The DNA for the CDR3 is TGCGCCAGCAGTGAGTCGTGGAGACAGGGTGGAAGGGAGCTGTTTTTT. Its protein product is CASSESWRQGGRELFF.

The chain carries TRBV28 and TRBJ2-3; tentative D call: TRBD1 (6 bases). This CDR3 is built from 16 residues. V lost 1 base to trimming and J lost 4 bases, with 15 bases between them. CDR1 and CDR2 from the germline V gene are MDHEN and SYDVKM. The CDR3 DNA is TGTGCCAGCAGTTTATCACAGGGTAATCCTGCAGATACGCAGTATTTT. Translating it yields CASSLSQGNPADTQYF.

This clone has only one observation. This sequence joins TRBV27 and TRBJ1-2; 7 bases match TRBD1. The CDR3 runs 14 residues. CDR1 MNHEY and CDR2 SMNVEV come from the germline V gene (reference sequence). With V trimmed by 6 bases and J by 12 bases, 16 bases remained unmatched. The CDR3 DNA reads TGTGCCAGCAGGAGACAGGGTAAGGAATGGCGGAACACCTTC. This sequence encodes CASRRQGKEWRNTF.

This clone was detected only once. The V call is TRBV18, the J call TRBJ2-1; TRBD2 aligns across 10 bases. Per germline, CDR1 KGHSH and CDR2 LQKENI. The length of the CDR3 is 17 residues. Germline trimming cut 6 bases from V and 9 bases from J; bases unmatched to any gene: 17. CDR3 protein: CASSPLGTSGMEGEQFF. CDR3 coding DNA: TGTGCCAGCTCGCCATTGGGTACTAGCGGGATGGAGGGTGAGCAGTTCTTC.

The rearrangement uses TRBV27 and TRBJ1-2, with D unclear. Trimming shortened V by 0 bases and J by 6 bases, and 11 bases separated the two germline ends. The CDR3 consists of 14 residues. Germline CDR1 and CDR2: MNHEY and SMNVEV (reference sequence). The CDR3 bases are TGTGCCAGCAGTTTATCCAGCGGGAGCCATGGCTACACCTTC. Translated: CASSLSSGSHGYTF.

V and J are TRBV28 and TRBJ2-1; D unresolved. Trimming took 2 bases from V and 1 from J, leaving 9 bases between them. The CDR3 length is 15 residues. Germline V lookup: CDR1 MDHEN, CDR2 SYDVKM. This CDR3 reads CASSLTRGSYNEQFF. CDR3 sequence (DNA): TGTGCCAGCAGTTTAACCCGCGGTTCCTACAATGAGCAGTTCTTC.

The V call is TRBV19, the J call TRBJ2-1; 13 nucleotides line up with TRBD2. Trimming removed 7 bases from V and 0 bases from J; junction bases left unmatched: 6. Germline loops: CDR1 LNHDA, CDR2 SQIVND (reference sequence). This CDR3 region has 17 residues. CDR3 in amino acids: CASTKLAGGNSYNEQFF. CDR3 nucleotide sequence: TGTGCCAGTACCAAACTAGCGGGAGGGAACTCCTACAATGAGCAGTTCTTC. Filled out from reference TRBV19 and TRBJ2-1, the complete variable domain reads DGGITQSPKYLFRKEGQNVTLSCEQNLNHDAMYWYRQDPGQGLRLIYYSQIVNDFQKGDIAEGYSVSREKKESFPLTVTSAQKNPTAFYLCASTKLAGGNSYNEQFFGPGTRLTVL.

V and J are TRBV7-2 and TRBJ2-5; 8 nucleotides match TRBD2. The end of the DNA is better explained by TRBJ2-7, so the J call may be wrong. The germline gives CDR1 SGHTA, CDR2 FQGNSA. The CDR3 sequence is 17 residues long. CDR3 in DNA: TGTGCCAGCAGCTTAGGTGGAGCGGGAGCCCTGGGCCACGAGCAGTACTTC. Translation gives CASSLGGAGALGHEQYF.

The chain joins TRBV11-2 to TRBJ2-2, with 7 bases lining up with TRBD2. The junction had 7 bases not matched to a gene; V was cut back by 8 bases and J by 4 bases. The CDR3 totals 14 residues. The germline gives CDR1 SGHAT, CDR2 FQNNGV. CDR3 sequence: CASFVGEGTGELFF. The CDR3 DNA reads as TGTGCCAGCTTCGTAGGGGAGGGCACCGGGGAGCTGTTTTTT.

V usage is TRBV5-1 and J usage is TRBJ1-5; D remains ambiguous. Germline CDR1 SGHRS, CDR2 YFSETQ. The CDR3 contains 15 residues. V lost 0 bases and J lost 0, with 7 bases in between. The CDR3 reads CASSLGGDSNQPQHF. CDR3 bases: TGCGCCAGCAGCTTGGGCGGAGATAGCAATCAGCCCCAGCATTTT.

The CDR3 bases are TGTGCCAGCAGCCCGGGGGGCTCTGGGGCCAACGTCCTGACTTTC. It yields the protein CASSPGGSGANVLTF. J is TRBJ2-6 and V is TRBV7-9; 7 bases fit TRBD2. The CDR3 extends over 15 amino acids. Germline lookup yields CDR1 SEHNR and CDR2 FQNEAQ (reference sequence). V shed 5 bases, J shed 0 bases, and the junction held 1 base outside the gene matches.

The CDR3 reads CASSPGQGNTEAFF. The CDR3 region has the DNA TGTGCCAGCAGCCCGGGACAGGGGAACACTGAAGCTTTCTTT. The chain uses TRBV7-7 and TRBJ1-1; 9 bases are a match to TRBD1. Germline assignment: CDR1 SSHAT and CDR2 FNYEAQ (reference sequence). The CDR3 runs 14 residues. V trimming: 5 bases; J trimming: 1 base; junction bases outside the gene matches: 2.

This chain links TRBV18 with TRBJ1-1, with D uncertain. The CDR3 sequence is 14 residues long. CDR1 is KGHSH, CDR2 LQKENI, per germline. V gave up 2 bases and J gave up 1 base, with 8 bases separating them. The CDR3 loop is CASSPGEANTEAFF. Written as DNA, the CDR3 is TGTGCCAGCTCACCAGGGGAAGCGAACACTGAAGCTTTCTTT.

The chain combines TRBV27 with TRBJ2-1; D is perhaps TRBD2 (5 bases). V lost 6 bases to trimming and J lost 4 bases, with 19 bases between them. The CDR3 runs 16 residues. CDR1 MNHEY and CDR2 SMNVEV come from the germline V gene (reference sequence). The CDR3 protein is CASSRLDGMLYNEQFF. In nucleotides, the CDR3 is TGTGCCAGCAGCCGACTCGACGGGATGCTGTACAATGAGCAGTTCTTC.

This clone was observed a single time. The rearrangement joins TRBV25-1 to TRBJ2-6, with D tentatively TRBD1 (5 bases). The V end was cut by 4 bases, the J end by 2 bases, with 18 bases between. The CDR3 length is 18 residues. The V gene's germline CDR1 is MGHDK and CDR2 SYGVNS. The CDR3 here is CASSGPAGHGAGANVLTF. DNA of the CDR3: TGTGCCAGCAGTGGGCCTGCAGGACATGGGGCTGGGGCCAACGTCCTGACTTTC.

This rearrangement joins TRBV6-5 to TRBJ1-3, with unresolved D. The CDR3 is made up of 16 amino acids. V was shortened by 0 bases and J by 0 bases, with 9 bases between the two germline ends. Germline V lookup: CDR1 MNHEY, CDR2 SVGAGI. This CDR3 reads CASSYSGGTSGNTIYF. CDR3 in DNA: TGTGCCAGCAGTTACTCCGGCGGAACCTCTGGAAACACCATATATTTT.

The chain joins TRBV19 to TRBJ2-7; TRBD2 agrees at 8 bases. The CDR3 covers 19 residues. The germline V gene has CDR1 LNHDA and CDR2 SQIVND (reference sequence). With V trimmed by 5 bases and J by 2 bases, 20 bases remained unmatched. In DNA form, the CDR3 reads TGTGCCAGTAGTGATACCTTACCCGGGACTAGTTATATTGCCTACGAGCAGTACTTC. This sequence encodes CASSDTLPGTSYIAYEQYF.

This CDR3 reads CASSRNPAVKGEQYF. The CDR3 region has the DNA TGTGCCAGCAGCAGGAACCCAGCGGTAAAAGGCGAGCAGTACTTC. The chain combines TRBV27 with TRBJ2-7; possible D gene TRBD2, 5 bases. The ends were cut back, 6 bases at V and 6 bases at J, with 21 bases in the middle. The CDR3 is 15 residues long. In germline, CDR1 is MNHEY, CDR2 SMNVEV (reference sequence).

The genes are TRBV27 and TRBJ2-1; D gene uncertain. The germline gives CDR1 MNHEY, CDR2 SMNVEV (reference sequence). The CDR3 extends over 15 amino acids. Trimming stripped 5 bases from V and 6 bases from J, with 17 bases between. CDR3 region: CASSPTYEPVNEQFF. The CDR3 bases are TGTGCCAGCAGTCCGACATACGAACCAGTCAATGAGCAGTTCTTC.

V is TRBV29-1 and J is TRBJ2-7; 9 bases line up with TRBD2. Germline CDR1 and CDR2: SQVTM and ANQGSEA. J lost 3 bases, V lost 6 bases, and 12 bases had no gene match. CDR3 length: 15 residues. The CDR3 DNA is TGCAGCGTCTCCCCTGCGGCTAGCGGGATCTACGAGCAGTACTTC. This sequence encodes CSVSPAASGIYEQYF.

The genes are TRBV28 and TRBJ1-5; TRBD1 might be the D (5 bases). Germline loops: CDR1 MDHEN, CDR2 SYDVKM. The V gene lost 3 bases and the J gene lost 2 bases, with 17 bases spanning the gap. This CDR3 spans 17 amino acids. The CDR3 DNA is TGTGCCAGCAGTTTGATCTTACAGAGGGGACGCAATCAGCCCCAGCATTTT. Its protein product is CASSLILQRGRNQPQHF.

The chain recombines TRBV6-6 with TRBJ1-1; unclear D gene. The CDR3 is 14 amino acids. The germline gives CDR1 MNHNY, CDR2 SVGAGI (reference sequence). Trimming cost V 5 bases and J 1 base, with 11 bases left between them. CDR3 nucleotide sequence: TGTGCCAGCAGTCAGTCTACGCAGAACACTGAAGCTTTCTTT. Translating gives CASSQSTQNTEAFF.

This clone has only one observation. The gene calls are TRBV18 and TRBJ2-3; D gene ambiguous. This CDR3 is 17 amino acids long. V was trimmed by 6 bases and J by 3 bases, leaving 22 bases between them. CDR1 and CDR2 (germline): KGHSH, LQKENI. In nucleotides, the CDR3 is TGTGCCAGCTCTCTTCAAGGTTCCGCGGTGGGGACAGATACGCAGTATTTT. Translating gives CASSLQGSAVGTDTQYF.

The CDR3 coding sequence is TGTGCCAGCAGTGAACAGGGTCGTAGCTCCTACAATGAGCAGTTCTTC. It yields the protein CASSEQGRSSYNEQFF. The gene calls are TRBV6-4 and TRBJ2-1; D might be TRBD1 (6 bases). Germline-derived CDR1 and CDR2 are MRHNA and SNTAGT. V was pared by 3 bases and J by 0 bases, with 12 bases between. The CDR3 is made up of 16 amino acids.

The chain joins TRBV6-7 to TRBJ2-7; the D is unclear. TRBV6-7 is flagged as an ORF with uncertain function. V lost 7 bases and J lost 2, with 12 bases in between. The CDR3 is 13 amino acids. The CDR3 coding sequence is TGTGCCAGCACTAAGCTCAACCCCTACGAGCAGTACTTC. Translating it yields CASTKLNPYEQYF.

As DNA, the CDR3 is TGTGCCAGCAGTTTATCCGGGGTCTCGGGGTTCCATGAGCAGTTCTTC. This gives the protein CASSLSGVSGFHEQFF. The chain recombines TRBV27 with TRBJ2-1; tentatively, D is TRBD2 (5 bases). V was trimmed by 0 bases and J by 8 bases, leaving 17 bases between them. This CDR3 region has 16 residues. Germline lookup yields CDR1 MNHEY and CDR2 SMNVEV (reference sequence).

This clone was detected once. This chain links TRBV5-1 with TRBJ1-4; tentative D call: TRBD1 (5 bases). Germline V gene lookup returns CDR1 SGHRS and CDR2 YFSETQ. CDR3 length: 16 amino acids. Trimming took off 0 bases at V and 1 base at J, with 10 bases between the two ends. The CDR3 DNA follows: TGCGCCAGCAGCTTGGGGCAGGGCATAACTAATGAAAAACTGTTTTTT. Protein product: CASSLGQGITNEKLFF.

The chain combines TRBV7-9 with TRBJ2-1, with a possible D match to TRBD2 (5 bases). The CDR3 covers 15 residues. V was pared by 2 bases and J by 1 base, with 9 bases between. Germline V gene lookup returns CDR1 SEHNR and CDR2 FQNEAQ (reference sequence). This chain's CDR3 is CASSLPGISYNEQFF. The CDR3 DNA follows: TGTGCCAGCAGCTTACCCGGGATTTCCTACAATGAGCAGTTCTTC. The variable domain in full, with the rest retrieved from reference TRBV7-9 and TRBJ2-1, is DTGVSQNPRHKITKRGQNVTFRCDPISEHNRLYWYRQTLGQGPEFLTYFQNEAQLEKSRLLSDRFSAERPKGSFSTLEIQRTEQGDSAMYLCASSLPGISYNEQFFGPGTRLTVL.

The chain couples TRBV19 to TRBJ2-5; D is ambiguous. CDR3 length equals 13 residues. The V end lost 5 bases, the J end lost 4 bases, and 11 bases lay between the germline ends. Germline V CDR1 and CDR2: LNHDA, SQIVND (reference sequence). CDR3 region: CASSAEVVETQYF. The CDR3 DNA follows: TGTGCCAGTAGTGCCGAGGTGGTAGAGACCCAGTACTTC.

The genes are TRBV18 and TRBJ1-1; D gene uncertain. Trimming removed 2 bases at V and 5 bases at J, with 6 bases between. This CDR3 is 12 amino acids long. Per the germline V gene, CDR1 is KGHSH and CDR2 is LQKENI. CDR3 residues: CASSPLGTEAFF. CDR3 in DNA: TGTGCCAGCTCACCATTGGGGACTGAAGCTTTCTTT.

The chain recombines TRBV5-4 with TRBJ2-2; 10 nucleotides match TRBD2. This CDR3 is 16 amino acids long. The V and J ends lost 3 bases and 4 bases, in that order; junction bases with no gene match: 6. Germline V CDR1 and CDR2: SGHNT, YYREEE (reference sequence). The CDR3 spells CASSSQLAGSTGELFF. Here the CDR3 DNA reads TGTGCCAGCAGCTCACAACTAGCGGGAAGCACCGGGGAGCTGTTTTTT.

The J gene is TRBJ1-2, the V gene TRBV27; D is ambiguous. The CDR3 loop spans 14 amino acids. Germline V lookup: CDR1 MNHEY, CDR2 SMNVEV (reference sequence). V was shortened by 6 bases and J by 8 bases, with 19 bases between the two germline ends. DNA of the CDR3: TGTGCCAGCAGCCATGAAGACGGTACGGGGGGCTACACCTTC. The encoded protein is CASSHEDGTGGYTF.